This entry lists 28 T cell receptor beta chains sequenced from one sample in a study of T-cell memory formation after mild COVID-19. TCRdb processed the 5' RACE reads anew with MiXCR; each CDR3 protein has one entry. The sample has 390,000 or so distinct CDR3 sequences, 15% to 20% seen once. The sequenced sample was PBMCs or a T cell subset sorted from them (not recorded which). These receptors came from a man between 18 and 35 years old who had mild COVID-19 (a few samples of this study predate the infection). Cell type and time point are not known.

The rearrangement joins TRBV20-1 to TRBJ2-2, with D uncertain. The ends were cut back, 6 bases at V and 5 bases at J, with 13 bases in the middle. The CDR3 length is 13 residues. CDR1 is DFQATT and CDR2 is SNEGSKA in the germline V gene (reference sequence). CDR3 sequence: CSAKGSATGELFF. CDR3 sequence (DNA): TGCAGTGCAAAAGGATCAGCAACCGGGGAGCTGTTTTTT.

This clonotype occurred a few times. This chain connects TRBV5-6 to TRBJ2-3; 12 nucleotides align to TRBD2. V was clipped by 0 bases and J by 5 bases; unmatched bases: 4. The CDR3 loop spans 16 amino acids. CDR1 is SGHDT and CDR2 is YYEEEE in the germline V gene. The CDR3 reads CASSLVTSGGGDTQYF. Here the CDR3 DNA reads TGTGCCAGCAGCTTGGTGACTAGCGGGGGCGGAGATACGCAGTATTTT.

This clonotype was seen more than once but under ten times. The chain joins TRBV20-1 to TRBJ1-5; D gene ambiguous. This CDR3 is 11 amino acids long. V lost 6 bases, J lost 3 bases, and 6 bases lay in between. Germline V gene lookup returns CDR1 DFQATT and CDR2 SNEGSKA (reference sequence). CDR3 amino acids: CSAGNNQPQHF. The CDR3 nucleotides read TGCAGTGCGGGGAACAATCAGCCCCAGCATTTT.

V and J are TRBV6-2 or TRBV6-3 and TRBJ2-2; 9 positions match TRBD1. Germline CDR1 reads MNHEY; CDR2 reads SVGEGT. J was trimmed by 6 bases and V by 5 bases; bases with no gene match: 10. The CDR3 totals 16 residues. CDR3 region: CASSPLTGGLAGELFF. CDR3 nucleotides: TGTGCCAGCAGTCCCCTCACAGGGGGCCTCGCCGGGGAGCTGTTTTTT.

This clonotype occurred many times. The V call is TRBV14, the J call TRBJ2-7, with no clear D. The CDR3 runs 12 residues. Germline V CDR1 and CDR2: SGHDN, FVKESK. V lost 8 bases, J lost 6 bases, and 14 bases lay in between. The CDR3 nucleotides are TGTGCCAGCGTTATGTCTGCACTCGAGCAGTACGTC. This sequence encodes CASVMSALEQYV.

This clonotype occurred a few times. CDR3 nucleotide sequence: TGTGCCAGCAGTTACCGGAGCGGGGGGGCCTACAATGAGCAGTTCTTC. Amino acids: CASSYRSGGAYNEQFF. The chain has TRBV6-5 and TRBJ2-1; 10 positions match TRBD2. This CDR3 comprises 16 residues. After removal of 2 bases from V and 2 bases from J, the junction contained 3 bases not matched to a gene. Germline lookup yields CDR1 MNHEY and CDR2 SVGAGI.

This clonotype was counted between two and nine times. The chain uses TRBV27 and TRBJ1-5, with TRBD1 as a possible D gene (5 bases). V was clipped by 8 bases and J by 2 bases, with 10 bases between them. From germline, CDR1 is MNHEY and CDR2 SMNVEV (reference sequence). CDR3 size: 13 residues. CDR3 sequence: CASRQGGNQPQHF. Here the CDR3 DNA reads TGTGCCAGCCGTCAGGGAGGCAATCAGCCCCAGCATTTT.

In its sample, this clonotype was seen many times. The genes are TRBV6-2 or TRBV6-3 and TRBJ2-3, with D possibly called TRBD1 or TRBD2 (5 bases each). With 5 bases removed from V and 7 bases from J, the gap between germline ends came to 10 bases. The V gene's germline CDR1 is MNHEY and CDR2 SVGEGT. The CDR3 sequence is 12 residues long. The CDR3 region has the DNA TGTGCCAGCAGTGGGACGGTTAATACGCAGTATTTT. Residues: CASSGTVNTQYF.

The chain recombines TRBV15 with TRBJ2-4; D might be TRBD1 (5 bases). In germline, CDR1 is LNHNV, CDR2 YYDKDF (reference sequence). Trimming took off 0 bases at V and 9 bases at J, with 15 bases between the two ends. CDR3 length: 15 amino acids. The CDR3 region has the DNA TGTGCCACCAGCAGAGATGCCTCGGACATTAGCATTCAGTACTTC. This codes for CATSRDASDISIQYF.

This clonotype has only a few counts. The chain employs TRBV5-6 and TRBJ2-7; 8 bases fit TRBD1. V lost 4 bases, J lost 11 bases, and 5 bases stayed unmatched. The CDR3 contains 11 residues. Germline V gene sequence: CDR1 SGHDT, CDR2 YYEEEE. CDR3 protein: CASSRTGKEYV. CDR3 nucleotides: TGTGCCAGCAGCCGGACAGGGAAGGAGTACGTC.

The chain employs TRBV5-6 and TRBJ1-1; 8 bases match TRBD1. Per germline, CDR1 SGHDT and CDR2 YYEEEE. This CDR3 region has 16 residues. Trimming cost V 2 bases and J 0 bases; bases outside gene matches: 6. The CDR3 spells CASSFDRGNVNTEAFF. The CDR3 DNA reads TGTGCCAGCAGCTTCGACAGGGGAAATGTGAACACTGAAGCTTTCTTT.

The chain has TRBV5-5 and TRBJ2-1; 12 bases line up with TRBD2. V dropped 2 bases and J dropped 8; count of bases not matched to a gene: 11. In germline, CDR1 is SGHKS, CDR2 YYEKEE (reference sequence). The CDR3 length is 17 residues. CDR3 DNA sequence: TGTGCCAGCAGCTTCACTCCTAGCGGGGGGGCGATCGATGAGCAGTTCTTC. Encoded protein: CASSFTPSGGAIDEQFF. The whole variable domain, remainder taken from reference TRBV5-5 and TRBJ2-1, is DAGVTQSPTHLIKTRGQQVTLRCSPISGHKSVSWYQQVLGQGPQFIFQYYEKEERGRGNFPDRFSARQFPNYSSELNVNALLLGDSALYLCASSFTPSGGAIDEQFFGPGTRLTVL.

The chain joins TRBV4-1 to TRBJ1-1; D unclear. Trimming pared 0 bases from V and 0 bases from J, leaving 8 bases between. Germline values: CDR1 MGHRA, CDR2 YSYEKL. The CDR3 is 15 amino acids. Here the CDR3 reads CASSQEGILNTEAFF. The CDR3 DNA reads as TGCGCCAGCAGCCAAGAGGGAATCTTGAACACTGAAGCTTTCTTT.

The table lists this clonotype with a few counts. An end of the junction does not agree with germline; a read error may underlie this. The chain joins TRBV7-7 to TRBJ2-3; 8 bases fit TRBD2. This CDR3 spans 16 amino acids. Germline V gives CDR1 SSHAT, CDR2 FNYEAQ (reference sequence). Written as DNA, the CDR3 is TGTGCTAGCAGCCCTAGCCGCGGGGGGTGGCCCAAGACGCAGTATTTT. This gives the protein CASSPSRGGWPKTQYF.

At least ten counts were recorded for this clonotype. The CDR3 bases are TGTGCCAGCAGCTTAAGCCAGGGCGGAAACATTCAGTACTTC. Translation: CASSLSQGGNIQYF. The chain links TRBV7-2 to TRBJ2-4; a possible D gene is TRBD1 (5 bases). This CDR3 has 14 residues. The V and J ends lost 2 bases and 6 bases respectively, with 11 bases between them. CDR1 SGHTA and CDR2 FQGNSA come from the germline V gene.

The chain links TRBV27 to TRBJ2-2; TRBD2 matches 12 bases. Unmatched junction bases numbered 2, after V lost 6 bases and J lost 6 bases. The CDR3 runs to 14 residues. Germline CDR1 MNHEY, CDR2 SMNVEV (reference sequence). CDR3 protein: CASRLAGGAGELFF. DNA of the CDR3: TGTGCCAGCAGACTAGCGGGGGGAGCCGGGGAGCTGTTTTTT.

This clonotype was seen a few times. The CDR3 DNA reads as TGCGCCAGCAGCTTGGGGGCAGGGGCAACTGAAGCTTTCTTT. Protein sequence: CASSLGAGATEAFF. The V gene is TRBV5-1, the J gene TRBJ1-1; possibly TRBD1 for D (6 bases). The germline CDR1 and CDR2 sequences are SGHRS and YFSETQ. CDR3 length: 14 residues. Trimming stripped 0 bases from V and 5 bases from J, with 11 bases between.

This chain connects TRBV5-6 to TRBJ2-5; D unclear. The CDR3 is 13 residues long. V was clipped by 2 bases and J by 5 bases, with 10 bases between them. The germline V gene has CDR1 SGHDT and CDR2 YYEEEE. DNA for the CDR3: TGTGCCAGCAGCTTTTCAGGTTCTGAGACCCAGTACTTC. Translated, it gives CASSFSGSETQYF.

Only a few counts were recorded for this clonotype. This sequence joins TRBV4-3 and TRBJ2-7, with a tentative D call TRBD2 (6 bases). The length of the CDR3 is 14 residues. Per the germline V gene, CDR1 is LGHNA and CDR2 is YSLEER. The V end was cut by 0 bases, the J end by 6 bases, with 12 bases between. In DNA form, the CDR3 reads TGCGCCAGCAGCCAAGACCGACTAGTCCCCGAGCAGTACTTC. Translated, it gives CASSQDRLVPEQYF.

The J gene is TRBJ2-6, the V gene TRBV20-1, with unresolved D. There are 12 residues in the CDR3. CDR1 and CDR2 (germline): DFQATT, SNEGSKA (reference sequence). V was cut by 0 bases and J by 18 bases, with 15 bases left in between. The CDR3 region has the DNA TGCAGTGCTAGAGAAGGCCCAAACCCACCGACTTTC. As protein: CSAREGPNPPTF.

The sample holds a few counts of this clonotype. The CDR3 DNA follows: TGTGCCAGCAAACCGACCGGCGGGTACAATGAGCAGTTCTTC. Its translation is CASKPTGGYNEQFF. V and J are TRBV12-3 or TRBV12-4 and TRBJ2-1; a weak D match, TRBD2 (5 bases). V was trimmed by 7 bases and J by 4 bases, leaving 14 bases between them. The CDR3 is 14 residues long.

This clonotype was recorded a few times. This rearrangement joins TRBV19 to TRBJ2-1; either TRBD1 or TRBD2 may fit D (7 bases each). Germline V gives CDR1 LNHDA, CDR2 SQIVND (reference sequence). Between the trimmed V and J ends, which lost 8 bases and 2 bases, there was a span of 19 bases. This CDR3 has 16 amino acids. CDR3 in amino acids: CASGVQGGIPYNEQFF. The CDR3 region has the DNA TGTGCCAGTGGGGTCCAGGGGGGGATCCCCTACAATGAGCAGTTCTTC.

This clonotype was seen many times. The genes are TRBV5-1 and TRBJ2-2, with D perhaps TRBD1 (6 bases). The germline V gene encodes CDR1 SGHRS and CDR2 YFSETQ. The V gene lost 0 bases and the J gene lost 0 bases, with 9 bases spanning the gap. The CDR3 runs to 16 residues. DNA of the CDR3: TGCGCCAGCAGCTTGGGGGACACTACGAACACCGGGGAGCTGTTTTTT. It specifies CASSLGDTTNTGELFF.

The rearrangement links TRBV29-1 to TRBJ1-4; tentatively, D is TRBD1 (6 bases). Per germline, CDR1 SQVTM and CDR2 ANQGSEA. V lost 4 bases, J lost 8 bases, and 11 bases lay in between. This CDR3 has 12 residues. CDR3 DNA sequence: TGCAGCGTTGGGCAGGGGAAAGAAAAACTGTTTTTT. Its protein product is CSVGQGKEKLFF. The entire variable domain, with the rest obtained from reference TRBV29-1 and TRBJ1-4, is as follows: SAVISQKPSRDICQRGTSLTIQCQVDSQVTMMFWYRQQPGQSLTLIATANQGSEATYESGFVIDKFPISRPNLTFSTLTVSNMSPEDSSIYLCSVGQGKEKLFFGSGTQLSVL.

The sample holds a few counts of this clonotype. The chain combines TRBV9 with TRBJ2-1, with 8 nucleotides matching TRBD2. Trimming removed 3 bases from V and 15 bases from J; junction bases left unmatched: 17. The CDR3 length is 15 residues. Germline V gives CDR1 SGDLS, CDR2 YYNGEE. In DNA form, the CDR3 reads TGTGCCAGCAGCGGCTCGGGGGGGCCTTCCGCCCCGCGGTTCTTC. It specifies CASSGSGGPSAPRFF.

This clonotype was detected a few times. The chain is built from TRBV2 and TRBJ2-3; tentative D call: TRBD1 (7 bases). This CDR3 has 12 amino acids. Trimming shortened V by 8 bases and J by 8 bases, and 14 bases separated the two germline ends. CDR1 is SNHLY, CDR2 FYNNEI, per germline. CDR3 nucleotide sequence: TGTGCCAGCGTGGAGGGACAGCGTACGCAGTATTTT. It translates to CASVEGQRTQYF.

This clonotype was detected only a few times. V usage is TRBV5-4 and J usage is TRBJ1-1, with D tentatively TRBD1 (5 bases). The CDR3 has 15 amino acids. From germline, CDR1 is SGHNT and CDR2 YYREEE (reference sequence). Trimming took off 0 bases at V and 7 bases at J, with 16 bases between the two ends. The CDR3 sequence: CASSLDPLSGGEAFF. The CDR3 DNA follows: TGTGCCAGCAGCTTGGATCCCCTTTCGGGGGGTGAAGCTTTCTTT.

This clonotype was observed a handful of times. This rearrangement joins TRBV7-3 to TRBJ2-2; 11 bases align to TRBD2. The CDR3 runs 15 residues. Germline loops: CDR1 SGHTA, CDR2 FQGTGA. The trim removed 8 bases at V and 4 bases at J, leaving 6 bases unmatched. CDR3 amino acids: CASSPSGGITGELFF. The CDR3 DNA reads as TGTGCCAGCTCTCCTAGCGGGGGGATCACCGGGGAGCTGTTTTTT.